The TCR beta chain described here comes from a study of shared clonotypes between healthy human individuals. Study-wide findings and caveats: Generally, naive subsets (rather than memory subsets) showed larger estimated richness.

Assay: immunoSEQ multiplex PCR; the TCRdb copy retains only in-frame clones and omits some. The data contain 1.4 million or so clones, approximately 98.5% of them singletons. Remarks on this clone: The antigen is not known.

The donors were all Caucasian adults (living in Nashville, Tennessee). The receptor comes from a man aged 25-45 years in good health. The sample was naive CD4+ T cells sorted from blood. Indicated subset: CD45RA+ positively selected.

The CDR3 is CASSVAATSRKVDNEQFF. The CDR3 nucleotides read TGTGCCAGCAGCGTAGCCGCGACTAGCCGGAAGGTTGACAATGAGCAGTTCTTC. The gene calls are TRBV9 and TRBJ2-1; 7 bases are shared with TRBD2. The junction had 14 bases not matched to a gene; V was cut back by 0 bases and J by 5 bases. The CDR3 spans 18 residues. CDR1 is SGDLS and CDR2 is YYNGEE in the germline V gene.